A single T cell receptor (beta chain) is shown here with its context. Its target is not known. These data come from a study of cytomegalovirus exposure and HLA in healthy donors. The V and J ends lost 4 bases and 3 bases respectively, with 16 bases between them. The CDR3 contains 16 residues. The germline gives CDR1 MDHEN, CDR2 SYDVKM. General observations from the study: At a 0.05 false discovery rate, a later analysis found around 15,000 TCR beta sequences to be associated with HLA alleles. CMV serostatus alone was available as immune exposure information. Usually a TCR sequence was rare, but some public TCRs were found in many donors. A later analysis linked a missense DCLRE1C variant to TCR beta V- and J-gene trimming.

PCR employed 60 Vbeta and 13 Jbeta primers. Produced via immunoSEQ multiplex PCR; TCRdb's table is partial and in-frame only. Of some 190,000 clones in the sample, about 82% were seen once. The sequence was obtained from a man between 18 and 29 years old in good health and CMV-seronegative. The source material was PBMCs. The V and J genes are TRBV28 and TRBJ1-5; D may be TRBD1 (6 bases). The CDR3 loop reads CASSSRVRDINQPQHF. The DNA of the CDR3 is TGTGCCAGCAGTTCCAGGGTCCGGGACATCAATCAGCCCCAGCATTTT.